Presented here are 8 T cell receptor beta chains from one specimen sequenced in a study of blood T cell repertoires in COVID-19. Here immunoSEQ multiplex PCR was the method, and the copy in TCRdb shows in-frame clones only, minus some. Of about 160,000 clones in the sample, around 83% were seen once. Input material: peripheral blood. The receptors originated from a man in his forties with acute or convalescent COVID-19.

Concerning this clone itself: The same CDR3 arises from other DNA sequences in this sample as well. The chain combines TRBV18 with TRBJ1-1, with 7 bases aligning to TRBD1. CDR3 length equals 13 residues. The germline V gene encodes CDR1 KGHSH and CDR2 LQKENI. The junction had 1 base not matched to a gene; V was cut back by 3 bases and J by 3 bases. CDR3 DNA sequence: TGTGCCAGCTCACCTGACAGGGACACTGAAGCTTTCTTT. This translates into CASSPDRDTEAFF.

The rearrangement joins TRBV11-2 to TRBJ2-4; 11 bases align to TRBD1. V lost 6 bases, J lost 12 bases, and 16 bases stayed unmatched. This CDR3 comprises 16 residues. Germline V lookup: CDR1 SGHAT, CDR2 FQNNGV. CDR3 sequence (DNA): TGTGCCAGCAGTCCCACAATTGGGGGACAGGGGGTTAGTCAGTACTTC. This codes for CASSPTIGGQGVSQYF.

V and J are TRBV2 and TRBJ1-1; 7 nucleotides match TRBD1. Trimming cost V 6 bases and J 4 bases; bases outside gene matches: 5. CDR1 SNHLY and CDR2 FYNNEI come from the germline V gene. The CDR3 consists of 13 residues. The DNA for the CDR3 is TGTGCCAGCAGGAAGACAGGGCCCACTGAAGCTTTCTTT. Its translation: CASRKTGPTEAFF.

This clone was observed a single time. This rearrangement joins TRBV11-2 to TRBJ1-1; D ambiguous. Germline CDR1 and CDR2: SGHAT and FQNNGV. CDR3 length: 14 residues. V was trimmed by 2 bases and J by 0 bases, leaving 7 bases between them. This chain's CDR3 is CASSLPRVNTEAFF. In DNA form, the CDR3 reads TGTGCCAGCAGCTTACCCCGGGTGAACACTGAAGCTTTCTTT. Combining the CDR3 with reference TRBV11-2 and TRBJ1-1 gives the whole variable domain EAGVAQSPRYKIIEKRQSVAFWCNPISGHATLYWYQQILGQGPKLLIQFQNNGVVDDSQLPKDRFSAERLKGVDSTLKIQPAKLEDSAVYLCASSLPRVNTEAFFGQGTRLTVV.

The chain links TRBV18 to TRBJ1-1, with a weak D call TRBD1 (5 bases). Trimming left V 6 bases short and J 4 bases short, with 21 bases between. The CDR3 length is 16 residues. Germline loops: CDR1 KGHSH, CDR2 LQKENI. CDR3 coding DNA: TGTGCCAGCTCGGCCCCGAGGAAGCTGGGGGGCACTGAAGCTTTCTTT. It codes for CASSAPRKLGGTEAFF.

For the CDR3, the DNA is TGTGCCAGCAATGACTGGGTGAAGGGGTCCCCCGGGGAGCTGTTTTTT. The encoded protein is CASNDWVKGSPGELFF. This chain links TRBV2 with TRBJ2-2; TRBD1 might be the D (5 bases). The CDR3 covers 16 residues. From germline, CDR1 is SNHLY and CDR2 FYNNEI. With 7 bases removed from V and 6 bases from J, the gap between germline ends came to 21 bases.

This clone appeared once. The chain is built from TRBV7-2 and TRBJ2-1; weak D call: TRBD2 (6 bases). The CDR3 contains 16 residues. Germline assignment: CDR1 SGHTA and CDR2 FQGNSA. Deletions cut 2 bases from V and 7 bases from J, with 18 bases between. CDR3 protein: CASSLMWIGGPNEQFF. The CDR3 bases are TGTGCCAGCAGCTTAATGTGGATCGGGGGTCCAAATGAGCAGTTCTTC.

The J gene is TRBJ2-3, the V gene TRBV4-3; D perhaps matches TRBD2 (5 bases). Germline assignment: CDR1 LGHNA and CDR2 YSLEER. Trimming removed 0 bases from V and 6 bases from J, with 19 bases in between. The CDR3 loop spans 17 amino acids. This CDR3 reads CASSQDFLLGGLDTQYF. Written as DNA, the CDR3 is TGCGCCAGCAGCCAAGATTTTCTACTAGGTGGGTTGGATACGCAGTATTTT.